The T cell receptor (beta chain) described here comes from a study of cytomegalovirus exposure and HLA in healthy donors. A multiplex PCR was run with 60 Vbeta primers and 13 Jbeta primers. Assay: immunoSEQ multiplex PCR; the TCRdb copy retains only in-frame clones and omits some. The repertoire holds around 150,000 clones, with around 80% as singletons. This clone has just a few counts. Its antigen is not known. All the people who gave samples were healthy bone marrow donors. Study-level points and caveats: When analyzed later, a missense DCLRE1C variant was found to be linked to TCR beta V- and J-gene trimming.

This clonotype originated in a male donor in good health and CMV-seronegative. Sample: PBMCs.

The CDR3 sequence: CASSVNTGDYGYTF. In nucleotides, the CDR3 is TGTGCCAGCAGTGTTAATACAGGGGACTATGGCTACACCTTC. This sequence joins TRBV2 and TRBJ1-2, with TRBD1 matching 7 bases. Trimming removed 4 bases from V and 3 bases from J; junction bases left unmatched: 5. Germline CDR1 reads SNHLY; CDR2 reads FYNNEI. The CDR3 spans 14 residues.